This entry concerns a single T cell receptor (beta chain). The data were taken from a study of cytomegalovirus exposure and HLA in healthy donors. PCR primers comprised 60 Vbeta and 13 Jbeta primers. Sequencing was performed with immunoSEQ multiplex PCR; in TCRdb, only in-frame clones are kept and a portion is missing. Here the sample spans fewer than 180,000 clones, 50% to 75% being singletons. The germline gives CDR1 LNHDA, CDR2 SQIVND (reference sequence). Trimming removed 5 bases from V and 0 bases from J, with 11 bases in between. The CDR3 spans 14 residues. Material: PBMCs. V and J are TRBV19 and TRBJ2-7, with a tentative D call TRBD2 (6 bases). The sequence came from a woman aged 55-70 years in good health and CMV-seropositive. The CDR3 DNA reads TGTGCCAGTAGTTTGGGACTCAACTCCTACGAGCAGTACTTC. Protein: CASSLGLNSYEQYF.